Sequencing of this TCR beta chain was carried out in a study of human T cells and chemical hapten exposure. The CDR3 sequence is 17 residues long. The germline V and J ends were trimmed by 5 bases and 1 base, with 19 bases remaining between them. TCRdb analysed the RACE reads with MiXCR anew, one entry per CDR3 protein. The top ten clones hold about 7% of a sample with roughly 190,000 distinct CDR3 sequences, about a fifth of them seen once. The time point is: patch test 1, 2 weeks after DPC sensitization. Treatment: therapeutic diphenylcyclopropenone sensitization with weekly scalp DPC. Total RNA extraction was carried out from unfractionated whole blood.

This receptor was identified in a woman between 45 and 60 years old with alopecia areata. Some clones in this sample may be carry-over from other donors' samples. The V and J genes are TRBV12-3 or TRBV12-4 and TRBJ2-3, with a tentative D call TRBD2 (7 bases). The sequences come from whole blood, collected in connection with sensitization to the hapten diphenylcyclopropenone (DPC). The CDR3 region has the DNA TGTGCCAGCAGTGTAGGGGGGGTAAGGTTAGGCACAGATACGCAGTATTTT. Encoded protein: CASSVGGVRLGTDTQYF.